This passage covers 15 T cell receptor beta chains from one sample sequenced in a study of T cell changes during pregnancy in multiple sclerosis. Clones were read by immunoSEQ multiplex PCR, and TCRdb kept only the in-frame ones, dropping some. Here the sample spans some 41,000 clones, over 75% being singletons. The sequencing here drew on CD8+ T cells from peripheral blood mononuclear cells, taken in the first trimester of pregnancy. The receptor set was obtained from a female donor with multiple sclerosis, enrolled in a pregnancy study.

A few counts support this clone. The CDR3 loop is CASSIGLPTEAFF. CDR3 in DNA: TGTGCCAGTAGTATCGGGTTACCCACTGAAGCTTTCTTT. V is TRBV19 and J is TRBJ1-1; D unresolved. Germline assignment: CDR1 LNHDA and CDR2 SQIVND (reference sequence). Deletions cut 3 bases from V and 4 bases from J, with 9 bases between. CDR3 size: 13 residues. The whole variable domain, filled in from reference TRBV19 and TRBJ1-1, reads DGGITQSPKYLFRKEGQNVTLSCEQNLNHDAMYWYRQDPGQGLRLIYYSQIVNDFQKGDIAEGYSVSREKKESFPLTVTSAQKNPTAFYLCASSIGLPTEAFFGQGTRLTVV.

The sample holds one count of this clone. The V call is TRBV19, the J call TRBJ1-5, with D possibly TRBD1 on 6 matching bases. The CDR3 is 15 amino acids. CDR1 and CDR2 (germline): LNHDA, SQIVND (reference sequence). The V gene lost 5 bases and the J gene lost 5 bases, with 16 bases spanning the gap. The CDR3 is CASSPEGTIYQPQHF. The CDR3 nucleotides read TGTGCCAGTAGTCCAGAGGGGACAATCTATCAGCCCCAGCATTTT.

The chain carries TRBV5-4 and TRBJ1-2; 8 positions agree with TRBD1. J lost 2 bases, V lost 4 bases, and 13 bases had no gene match. The CDR3 loop spans 17 amino acids. CDR1 and CDR2 from the germline V gene are SGHNT and YYREEE (reference sequence). The CDR3 coding sequence is TGTGCCAGCAGCCCGAAACCGGCAGGGGGCGGGAACTATGGCTACACCTTC. This sequence encodes CASSPKPAGGGNYGYTF.

This clone was recorded a few times. V and J are TRBV6-5 and TRBJ1-2; D might be TRBD1 (6 bases). Per the germline V gene, CDR1 is MNHEY and CDR2 is SVGAGI. Trimming pared 6 bases from V and 3 bases from J, leaving 11 bases between. The CDR3 consists of 13 residues. The CDR3 region is CASRWGPYYGYTF. CDR3 sequence (DNA): TGTGCCAGCAGGTGGGGGCCGTACTATGGCTACACCTTC.

The V gene is TRBV9, the J gene TRBJ1-5, with D unclear. Germline lookup yields CDR1 SGDLS and CDR2 YYNGEE. V lost 0 bases and J lost 0, with 7 bases in between. This CDR3 spans 15 amino acids. Here the CDR3 DNA reads TGTGCCAGCAGCGTAGGAGGCTTTAGCAATCAGCCCCAGCATTTT. Translating gives CASSVGGFSNQPQHF.

The chain recombines TRBV11-2 with TRBJ1-1, with D unclear. CDR1 and CDR2 (germline): SGHAT, FQNNGV. This CDR3 has 13 residues. Trimming removed 1 base at V and 1 base at J, with 4 bases between. The CDR3 reads CASSLVQNTEAFF. The CDR3 DNA sequence: TGTGCCAGCAGCTTAGTACAGAACACTGAAGCTTTCTTT.

Only one count was recorded for this clone. The J gene is TRBJ1-1, the V gene TRBV28, with 8 bases matching TRBD1. The CDR3 runs 13 residues. The V gene's germline CDR1 is MDHEN and CDR2 SYDVKM. With V trimmed by 7 bases and J by 4 bases, 5 bases remained unmatched. The CDR3 nucleotides read TGTGCCAGCACCTGGACAGGGACCACTGAAGCTTTCTTT. It is translated as CASTWTGTTEAFF. Filled out from reference TRBV28 and TRBJ1-1, the complete variable domain reads DVKVTQSSRYLVKRTGEKVFLECVQDMDHENMFWYRQDPGLGLRLIYFSYDVKMKEKGDIPEGYSVSREKKERFSLILESASTNQTSMYLCASTWTGTTEAFFGQGTRLTVV.

This clone has a count of ten or more. The rearrangement links TRBV6-5 to TRBJ2-3; TRBD2 matches 7 bases. The length of the CDR3 is 16 residues. Germline-derived CDR1 and CDR2 are MNHEY and SVGAGI. The V segment lost 4 bases and the J segment 1 base; nucleotides outside the gene matches: 8. The CDR3 is CASSSDGLVGTDTQYF. DNA for the CDR3: TGTGCCAGCAGTTCCGATGGACTAGTCGGCACAGATACGCAGTATTTT.

For the CDR3, the DNA is TGTGCCAGAGGGGAGGGGTTCTTGGATACGCAGTATTTT. Its protein product is CARGEGFLDTQYF. The V and J genes are TRBV5-8 and TRBJ2-3, with 7 positions matching TRBD2. The germline V gene has CDR1 SGHTS and CDR2 YDEGEE. The CDR3 consists of 13 residues. J lost 6 bases, V lost 8 bases, and 9 bases had no gene match.

The genes are TRBV15 and TRBJ2-2, with a weak D call TRBD2 (6 bases). The CDR3 has 18 residues. Trimming cost V 1 base and J 0 bases, with 15 bases left between them. CDR1 and CDR2 from the germline V gene are LNHNV and YYDKDF (reference sequence). The CDR3 nucleotides read TGTGCCACCAGCAGAGGGGGAGGAGAATACGCGAACACCGGGGAGCTGTTTTTT. It translates to CATSRGGGEYANTGELFF.

The rearrangement joins TRBV27 to TRBJ1-6; tentative D call: TRBD1 (5 bases). The CDR3 covers 13 residues. Germline CDR1 MNHEY, CDR2 SMNVEV (reference sequence). V gave up 6 bases and J gave up 10 bases, with 13 bases separating them. The CDR3 nucleotides read TGTGCCAGCAGACCGTACAGGCGGTCACCCCTCCACTTT. It specifies CASRPYRRSPLHF.

J is TRBJ1-2 and V is TRBV6-5; D may be TRBD1 (6 bases). The CDR3 runs to 14 residues. Trimming took 2 bases from V and 5 from J, leaving 12 bases between them. Germline loops: CDR1 MNHEY, CDR2 SVGAGI. CDR3 DNA: TGTGCCAGCAGTTACGTAAACAGGGATTATGGCTACACCTTC. Encoded protein: CASSYVNRDYGYTF.

J is TRBJ2-1 and V is TRBV9; 9 nucleotides align to TRBD2. The J segment lost 6 bases and the V segment lost 3 bases, leaving 13 bases of the junction unmatched. The germline V gene has CDR1 SGDLS and CDR2 YYNGEE. The CDR3 spans 17 residues. CDR3 coding DNA: TGTGCCAGCAGCGCTCCCAGGGTAGCGGGGGACATCAATGAGCAGTTCTTC. This gives the protein CASSAPRVAGDINEQFF. The full variable domain, completed using reference TRBV9 and TRBJ2-1, is DSGVTQTPKHLITATGQRVTLRCSPRSGDLSVYWYQQSLDQGLQFLIQYYNGEERAKGNILERFSAQQFPDLHSELNLSSLELGDSALYFCASSAPRVAGDINEQFFGPGTRLTVL.

The chain's CDR3 is CASSNGGWNEKLFF. CDR3 bases: TGTGCCAGTAGTAACGGGGGTTGGAATGAAAAACTGTTTTTT. J is TRBJ1-4 and V is TRBV19; D possibly corresponds to TRBD1 (5 bases). The CDR3 runs to 14 residues. CDR1 is LNHDA, CDR2 SQIVND, per germline (reference sequence). V was clipped by 4 bases and J by 5 bases, with 11 bases between them.

The V and J genes are TRBV7-8 and TRBJ1-4; D perhaps matches TRBD1 (5 bases). The V and J ends lost 5 bases and 3 bases respectively, with 13 bases between them. There are 15 residues in the CDR3. Germline values: CDR1 SGHVS, CDR2 FQNEAQ. The CDR3 sequence: CASSTRQTPNEKLFF. For the CDR3, the DNA is TGTGCCAGCAGCACCAGACAGACTCCTAATGAAAAACTGTTTTTT.